This record concerns one T cell receptor beta chain sequence. The entry originates in a study of brain T cells in children with intractable seizures. Produced via immunoSEQ multiplex PCR; TCRdb's table is partial and in-frame only. The table shows under 45,000 clones, with over 75% occurring only once. Trimming removed 2 bases from V and 6 bases from J, with 9 bases in between. CDR1 and CDR2 (germline): SEHNR, FQNEAQ (reference sequence). CDR3 length: 13 residues. Sequencing was limited to surgery cases with top T cell transcript signatures in brain tissue. Patients received at least one anti-epileptic drug before surgery.

This specimen was peripheral blood, taken at surgery. This chain connects TRBV7-9 to TRBJ2-3; D gene uncertain. The clonotype was recovered from a girl aged 2 to 10 with tuberous sclerosis and intractable seizures. CDR3: CASSLKGPDTQYF. The CDR3 coding sequence is TGTGCCAGCAGCTTAAAGGGCCCGGATACGCAGTATTTT.